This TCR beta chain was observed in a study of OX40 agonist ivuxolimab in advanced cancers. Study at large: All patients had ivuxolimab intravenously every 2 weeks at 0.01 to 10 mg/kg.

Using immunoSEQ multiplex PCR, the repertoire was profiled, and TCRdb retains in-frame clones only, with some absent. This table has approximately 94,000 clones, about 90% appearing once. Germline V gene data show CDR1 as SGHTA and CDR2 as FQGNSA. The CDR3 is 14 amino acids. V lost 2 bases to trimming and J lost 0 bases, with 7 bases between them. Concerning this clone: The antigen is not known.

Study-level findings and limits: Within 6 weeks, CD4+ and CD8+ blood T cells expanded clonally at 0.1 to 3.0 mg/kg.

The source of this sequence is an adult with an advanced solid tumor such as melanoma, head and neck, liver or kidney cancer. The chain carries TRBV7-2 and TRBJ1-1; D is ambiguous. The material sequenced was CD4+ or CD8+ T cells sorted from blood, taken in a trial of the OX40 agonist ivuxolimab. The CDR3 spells CASSLRVMNTEAFF. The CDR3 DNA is TGTGCCAGCAGCTTACGGGTAATGAACACTGAAGCTTTCTTT.